Listed here are 9 T cell receptor beta chains from one sample, sequenced in a study of blood T cells in healthy people across ages. A J-beta primer mix and a sample-barcoded 5' primer were used in a second PCR of roughly 6 to 12 cycles. From the 5' RACE reads, TCRdb called clonotypes with MiXCR, one entry per CDR3 protein. This sample yields over 1,500,000 distinct CDR3 sequences, of which less than 50% are seen a single time; around 2.1% belongs to the top ten. The sample was blood. The receptors derive from a woman between 40 and 55 years old in good health.

The chain employs TRBV25-1 and TRBJ1-4; D may be TRBD1 (5 bases). Trimming shortened V by 3 bases and J by 8 bases, and 13 bases separated the two germline ends. The CDR3 has 14 residues. CDR1 and CDR2 from the germline V gene are MGHDK and SYGVNS. The CDR3 loop reads CASSDPGTSEKLFF. CDR3 coding DNA: TGTGCCAGCAGTGACCCCGGGACGAGCGAAAAACTGTTTTTT. Full variable domain (missing parts from reference TRBV25-1 and TRBJ1-4): EADIYQTPRYLVIGTGKKITLECSQTMGHDKMYWYQQDPGMELHLIHYSYGVNSTEKGDLSSESTVSRIRTEHFPLTLESARPSHTSQYLCASSDPGTSEKLFFGSGTQLSVL.

The chain has TRBV20-1 and TRBJ2-7, with D perhaps TRBD2 (6 bases). The germline V gene has CDR1 DFQATT and CDR2 SNEGSKA (reference sequence). The CDR3 has 17 residues. Trimming shortened V by 6 bases and J by 6 bases, and 30 bases separated the two germline ends. The CDR3 loop is CSAPIPGLTGFQGEQYF. The CDR3 nucleotides read TGCAGTGCGCCAATACCAGGACTAACGGGGTTCCAGGGCGAGCAGTACTTC.

The genes are TRBV20-1 and TRBJ2-3, with 8 bases lining up with TRBD2. The CDR3 consists of 17 residues. The trim removed 0 bases at V and 3 bases at J, leaving 11 bases unmatched. Germline assignment: CDR1 DFQATT and CDR2 SNEGSKA (reference sequence). CDR3: CSARDSFAGGMTDTQYF. Written as DNA, the CDR3 is TGCAGTGCTAGAGATTCTTTCGCGGGGGGCATGACAGATACGCAGTATTTT.

Only one count was recorded for this clonotype. This chain joins TRBV29-1 and TRBJ2-7; no definite D call. Germline V gives CDR1 SQVTM, CDR2 ANQGSEA. Trimming stripped 2 bases from V and 0 bases from J, with 2 bases between. The CDR3 loop spans 11 amino acids. The CDR3 DNA reads TGCAGCGTTGAAAACTCCTACGAGCAGTACTTC. Its protein is CSVENSYEQYF.

The chain carries TRBV27 and TRBJ2-1; TRBD1 agrees at 9 bases. The CDR3 is made up of 15 amino acids. The junction had 9 bases not matched to a gene; V was cut back by 6 bases and J by 6 bases. Germline-derived CDR1 and CDR2 are MNHEY and SMNVEV (reference sequence). Here the CDR3 reads CASSLDRGDFNEQFF. The CDR3 DNA sequence: TGTGCCAGCAGCCTAGACAGGGGGGATTTCAATGAGCAGTTCTTC.

This clonotype has more than one count but fewer than ten. The chain joins TRBV6-6 to TRBJ1-1; weak D call: TRBD1 (5 bases). Per the germline V gene, CDR1 is MNHNY and CDR2 is SVGAGI (reference sequence). The CDR3 runs to 14 residues. The V end was cut by 6 bases, the J end by 0 bases, with 11 bases between. The CDR3 region has the DNA TGTGCCAGCAGCCTACAGGTAATGAACACTGAAGCTTTCTTT. This translates into CASSLQVMNTEAFF.

The chain recombines TRBV7-2 with TRBJ2-4, with 10 bases matching TRBD1. V lost 3 bases to trimming and J lost 1 base; unmatched junction nucleotides: 15. The germline V gene has CDR1 SGHTA and CDR2 FQGNSA. The CDR3 runs 20 residues. CDR3 protein: CASSFYPGTGATSAKNIQYF. CDR3 in DNA: TGTGCCAGCAGCTTCTACCCCGGGACAGGGGCAACTAGTGCCAAAAACATTCAGTACTTC.

Comments on this clonotype: The junction departs from the called germline gene at one end, perhaps through a read error. The rearrangement links TRBV7-7 to TRBJ2-7, with D perhaps TRBD2 (6 bases). The end of the DNA is better explained by TRBJ2-5, so the J call may be wrong. Looked up from germline, CDR1 is SSHAT and CDR2 is FNYEAQ (reference sequence). This CDR3 is 14 amino acids long. CDR3 region: CASSQRLGGETQYF. In DNA form, the CDR3 reads TGTGCTAGCAGCCAACGGCTTGGGGGGGAGACCCAGTACTTC.

V gene TRBV9 combines with J gene TRBJ2-1; 10 bases map to TRBD1. In germline, CDR1 is SGDLS, CDR2 YYNGEE. This CDR3 spans 13 amino acids. Trimming removed 5 bases from V and 6 bases from J; junction bases left unmatched: 2. The CDR3: CASSGTGANEQFF. CDR3 bases: TGTGCCAGCAGTGGGACAGGGGCCAATGAGCAGTTCTTC. The entire variable domain, with the rest obtained from reference TRBV9 and TRBJ2-1, is as follows: DSGVTQTPKHLITATGQRVTLRCSPRSGDLSVYWYQQSLDQGLQFLIQYYNGEERAKGNILERFSAQQFPDLHSELNLSSLELGDSALYFCASSGTGANEQFFGPGTRLTVL.